This entry lists 30 T cell receptor beta chains sequenced from one sample in a study of molecular identifiers for immune sequencing clone quantification. TCRdb passed the PCR reads through MiXCR, listing each CDR3 protein once. The table shows hundreds of thousands of distinct CDR3 sequences, with around 25% occurring only once. Material for sequencing was naive CD8+ T cells from blood, with Jurkat cell RNA spiked in. As to subset: FACS-sorted CD8+CD4-CCR7+CD45RA+ naive T cells. Receptors originate from a human donor in good health. Some libraries in this study had Jurkat cell RNA spiked in.

Details on this clonotype: No conserved phenylalanine or tryptophan is present at the end of the CDR3, so a read error is the likely explanation. This chain uses TRBV13 with TRBJ2-4, with 8 bases identical to TRBD1. CDR3 size: 16 residues. Trimming took 1 base from V and 6 from J; bases not matched to a gene: 8. Germline V lookup: CDR1 PRHDT, CDR2 FYEKMQ (reference sequence). CDR3: CASSLEAGGPINIQYL. Written as DNA, the CDR3 is TGTGCCAGCAGCTTAGAAGCAGGGGGCCCCATAAACATTCAGTACCTC.

This clonotype has a handful of counts. This chain links TRBV12-3 or TRBV12-4 with TRBJ2-3; 9 bases line up with TRBD2. Trimming at V came to 1 base and at J to 4 bases, leaving 6 bases not matched to a gene. This CDR3 comprises 16 residues. DNA of the CDR3: TGTGCCAGCAGTTTAGGTGCGCGACTAGCGGCAGATACGCAGTATTTT. It is translated as CASSLGARLAADTQYF.

Note on this clonotype: This may arise from a read error, as a much more abundant clone is one base away. The chain has TRBV2 and TRBJ1-5; D might be TRBD1 (6 bases). Germline values: CDR1 SNHLY, CDR2 FYNNEI. The CDR3 loop spans 13 amino acids. V lost 8 bases and J lost 4, with 12 bases in between. The CDR3 is CASEGQTNQPQHF. The CDR3 DNA sequence: TGTGCCAGCGAAGGACAGACTAATCAGCCCCAGCATTTT.

This clonotype showed up just a few times. The gene calls are TRBV5-5 and TRBJ2-2; the D is unclear. The length of the CDR3 is 15 residues. Trimming shortened V by 0 bases and J by 0 bases, and 6 bases separated the two germline ends. Germline lookup yields CDR1 SGHKS and CDR2 YYEKEE (reference sequence). CDR3 sequence: CASSLGATNTGELFF. The CDR3 nucleotides read TGTGCCAGCAGCTTGGGGGCTACGAACACCGGGGAGCTGTTTTTT.

This clonotype was picked up one time. The chain recombines TRBV20-1 with TRBJ1-4; tentative D call: TRBD1 (5 bases). The length of the CDR3 is 14 residues. The germline V gene encodes CDR1 DFQATT and CDR2 SNEGSKA (reference sequence). V gave up 0 bases and J gave up 3 bases, with 8 bases separating them. The CDR3 DNA is TGCAGTGCTAGAGACAGGGTGGCTAATGAAAAACTGTTTTTT. Translated, it gives CSARDRVANEKLFF.

The table lists this clonotype with many counts. CDR3 protein: CASKDLPSSEQYF. CDR3 nucleotide sequence: TGTGCCAGCAAGGACTTGCCCTCGTCCGAGCAGTACTTC. The chain is built from TRBV27 and TRBJ2-7, with TRBD2 as a possible D gene (5 bases). The V and J ends lost 7 bases and 6 bases respectively, with 16 bases between them. CDR1 and CDR2 from the germline V gene are MNHEY and SMNVEV (reference sequence). The CDR3 covers 13 residues.

This sequence joins TRBV12-3 or TRBV12-4 and TRBJ2-1; D gene uncertain. V shed 7 bases and J shed 4 bases, with 5 bases lying between them. The CDR3 spans 11 residues. The DNA of the CDR3 is TGTGCCAGCAAAACGTACAATGAGCAGTTCTTC. This translates into CASKTYNEQFF.

This clonotype was seen ten or more times. The J gene is TRBJ2-3, the V gene TRBV7-2; D not resolved. Germline values: CDR1 SGHTA, CDR2 FQGNSA. V lost 4 bases and J lost 6, with 26 bases in between. The CDR3 extends over 18 amino acids. CDR3 in amino acids: CASSSLKIRALFSDTQYF. The CDR3 DNA reads as TGTGCCAGCAGCTCATTAAAGATCCGGGCTTTGTTCTCCGATACGCAGTATTTT. Looking up the rest from reference TRBV7-2 and TRBJ2-3 gives the full variable domain: GAGVSQSPSNKVTEKGKDVELRCDPISGHTALYWYRQSLGQGLEFLIYFQGNSAPDKSGLPSDRFSAERTGGSVSTLTIQRTQQEDSAVYLCASSSLKIRALFSDTQYFGPGTRLTVL.

This clonotype has more than one count but fewer than ten. This chain connects TRBV2 to TRBJ1-2, with D hard to call. Germline CDR1 SNHLY, CDR2 FYNNEI. There are 13 residues in the CDR3. With 3 bases removed from V and 4 bases from J, the gap between germline ends came to 9 bases. The CDR3 is CASSDVRAYGYTF. CDR3 DNA sequence: TGTGCCAGCAGTGACGTCAGAGCCTATGGCTACACCTTC. Together with reference TRBV2 and TRBJ1-2, the CDR3 gives the full variable domain: EPEVTQTPSHQVTQMGQEVILRCVPISNHLYFYWYRQILGQKVEFLVSFYNNEISEKSEIFDDQFSVERPDGSNFTLKIRSTKLEDSAMYFCASSDVRAYGYTFGSGTRLTVV.

This clonotype appeared once. Since a much larger clone is just one base distant, this may be a read error. The CDR3 ends on some other residue instead of the conserved phenylalanine or tryptophan, so this is likely a read error. This chain connects TRBV7-9 to TRBJ1-5; D is perhaps TRBD1 (5 bases). Germline CDR1 SEHNR, CDR2 FQNEAQ (reference sequence). Trimming pared 1 base from V and 6 bases from J, leaving 7 bases between. The CDR3 is 13 residues long. This CDR3 reads CASSLVGGQPQHS. CDR3 in DNA: TGTGCCAGCAGCTTAGTCGGGGGTCAGCCCCAGCATTCT.

With regard to this clonotype: This clone may be a read error of a much larger clone one base away. Likely a read error: the CDR3 ends without its conserved phenylalanine or tryptophan. The chain is built from TRBV28 and TRBJ2-3; D call uncertain. V was cut by 9 bases and J by 12 bases, with 13 bases left in between. Germline loops: CDR1 MDHEN, CDR2 SYDVKM. The length of the CDR3 is 10 residues. CDR3 protein: CASDIGFQYL. CDR3 nucleotides: TGTGCCAGTGATATAGGGTTCCAGTATCTT.

This clonotype was detected many times. The DNA of the CDR3 is TGTGCCAGCAGTCCCCCCAAGCGTGGCACAGATACGCAGTATTTT. Translation gives CASSPPKRGTDTQYF. J is TRBJ2-3 and V is TRBV28; D is uncertain. The CDR3 is 15 residues long. CDR1 is MDHEN, CDR2 SYDVKM, per germline. Trimming shortened V by 5 bases and J by 1 base, and 13 bases separated the two germline ends.

This clonotype showed up just a few times. The gene calls are TRBV7-2 and TRBJ2-2; D unresolved. The CDR3 is made up of 12 amino acids. Germline V gene sequence: CDR1 SGHTA, CDR2 FQGNSA. V shed 5 bases and J shed 8 bases, with 9 bases lying between them. Here the CDR3 DNA reads TGTGCCAGCAGCCGAGCTGGTGGGGAGCTGTTTTTT. Amino acids: CASSRAGGELFF.

This clonotype was seen only a few times. This clone may be a read error of a much larger clone one base away. The CDR3 loop is CASSSSRRADTQYF. The CDR3 region has the DNA TGTGCCAGCAGCTCTAGCCGACGCGCAGATACGCAGTATTTT. The rearrangement uses TRBV5-6 and TRBJ2-3; perhaps TRBD2 as D (5 bases). The CDR3 loop spans 14 amino acids. CDR1 is SGHDT, CDR2 YYEEEE, per germline. Trimming stripped 3 bases from V and 4 bases from J, with 12 bases between.

The J gene is TRBJ2-5, the V gene TRBV28, with TRBD2 identical over 15 bases. V dropped 4 bases and J dropped 4; count of bases not matched to a gene: 10. Germline loops: CDR1 MDHEN, CDR2 SYDVKM. The CDR3 runs to 18 residues. The CDR3 sequence: CASSSIGLAGGPGETQYF. In DNA, the CDR3 is TGTGCCAGCAGTTCCATCGGACTAGCGGGAGGGCCGGGAGAGACCCAGTACTTC.

This sequence joins TRBV14 and TRBJ2-7; weak D call: TRBD2 (6 bases). V lost 3 bases, J lost 6 bases, and 12 bases lay in between. The length of the CDR3 is 13 residues. Germline lookup yields CDR1 SGHDN and CDR2 FVKESK. CDR3 protein: CASSHDGTGEQYF. In nucleotides, the CDR3 is TGTGCCAGCAGCCATGACGGGACTGGCGAGCAGTACTTC.

In this sample, this clonotype turned up many times. The J gene is TRBJ2-7, the V gene TRBV3-1, with unresolved D. Trimming left V 0 bases short and J 4 bases short, with 13 bases between. The germline gives CDR1 LGHDT, CDR2 YNNKEL (reference sequence). This CDR3 has 15 residues. The CDR3 region has the DNA TGTGCCAGCAGCCAAGATAGTGGGCCCGTATACGAGCAGTACTTC. Its protein product is CASSQDSGPVYEQYF.

In its sample, this clonotype was seen a few times. The V and J genes are TRBV6-2 or TRBV6-3 and TRBJ2-7; 8 nucleotides agree with TRBD2. V dropped 4 bases and J dropped 2; count of bases not matched to a gene: 4. CDR1 and CDR2 from the germline V gene are MNHEY and SVGEGT. The CDR3 spans 14 residues. CDR3 sequence (DNA): TGTGCCAGCAGTTGGCGGGGGGCCGCCTACGAGCAGTACTTC. Translation gives CASSWRGAAYEQYF.

The genes are TRBV30 and TRBJ1-1; D perhaps matches TRBD1 (5 bases). The germline CDR1 and CDR2 sequences are GTSNPN and SVGIG (reference sequence). CDR3 length: 13 amino acids. V was trimmed by 2 bases and J by 3 bases, leaving 10 bases between them. CDR3 residues: CAWSQGEDTEAFF. Written as DNA, the CDR3 is TGTGCCTGGAGTCAAGGGGAGGACACTGAAGCTTTCTTT.

This clonotype was picked up a small number of times. This chain links TRBV19 with TRBJ2-3; 8 nucleotides agree with TRBD2. Germline loops: CDR1 LNHDA, CDR2 SQIVND (reference sequence). Losses at the gene ends were 2 bases for V and 2 bases for J; bases not matched to a gene: 12. The CDR3 covers 18 residues. The CDR3 here is CASSICRPAGVFTDTQYF. In DNA, the CDR3 is TGTGCCAGTAGTATATGTAGGCCAGCGGGAGTGTTCACAGATACGCAGTATTTT. The variable domain in full, completed from reference TRBV19 and TRBJ2-3, reads DGGITQSPKYLFRKEGQNVTLSCEQNLNHDAMYWYRQDPGQGLRLIYYSQIVNDFQKGDIAEGYSVSREKKESFPLTVTSAQKNPTAFYLCASSICRPAGVFTDTQYFGPGTRLTVL.

The CDR3 region is CASSLDRDIYGYTF. The CDR3 nucleotides read TGTGCCAGCAGCTTAGACCGGGACATCTATGGCTACACCTTC. This rearrangement joins TRBV7-9 to TRBJ1-2, with D possibly TRBD1 on 6 matching bases. Germline V gives CDR1 SEHNR, CDR2 FQNEAQ (reference sequence). V lost 1 base, J lost 4 bases, and 10 bases lay in between. The CDR3 consists of 14 residues.

About this clonotype: A read error may be the cause here, since a much bigger clone is one base away. The chain couples TRBV2 to TRBJ2-1, with 11 bases lining up with TRBD2. Germline V gives CDR1 SNHLY, CDR2 FYNNEI. The CDR3 has 16 amino acids. As DNA, the CDR3 is TGTGCCAGCAGTGAGTTAGCGGGGGGGTCCTACGATGAGCAGTTCTTC. This sequence encodes CASSELAGGSYDEQFF.

Comment on this clonotype: A much larger clone sits a single nucleotide away, making a read error possible. V usage is TRBV7-8 and J usage is TRBJ2-4; 8 bases align to TRBD1. The CDR3 length is 19 residues. Germline CDR1 is SGHVS and CDR2 is FQNEAQ. The CDR3 coding sequence is TGTGCCAGCAGCTTAGGGCCCCCGACAGGGGATCTAGCCAAAAACATTCAGCACTTC. Protein product: CASSLGPPTGDLAKNIQHF.

In this sample, this clonotype turned up many times. The chain combines TRBV28 with TRBJ1-4, with 9 bases identical to TRBD1. CDR1 and CDR2 from the germline V gene are MDHEN and SYDVKM. The CDR3 sequence is 15 residues long. Losses at the gene ends were 5 bases for V and 5 bases for J; bases not matched to a gene: 6. CDR3 protein: CASSPRQGGNEKLFF. The CDR3, as DNA: TGTGCCAGCAGTCCAAGACAGGGGGGGAATGAAAAACTGTTTTTT. Complete variable domain (other parts from reference TRBV28 and TRBJ1-4): DVKVTQSSRYLVKRTGEKVFLECVQDMDHENMFWYRQDPGLGLRLIYFSYDVKMKEKGDIPEGYSVSREKKERFSLILESASTNQTSMYLCASSPRQGGNEKLFFGSGTQLSVL.

As regards this clonotype: A clone one base away is much larger, so this may be a read error. The CDR3 DNA follows: TGTGCCAGCAGAGGAGGGAACACCGGGGAGCTGTTTTTT. It codes for CASRGGNTGELFF. V usage is TRBV19 and J usage is TRBJ2-2; D may be TRBD2 (5 bases). The CDR3 is made up of 13 amino acids. Germline V CDR1 and CDR2: LNHDA, SQIVND (reference sequence). Trimming took 9 bases from V and 1 from J, leaving 9 bases between them.

The sample holds many counts of this clonotype. This rearrangement joins TRBV12-3 or TRBV12-4 to TRBJ2-1; perhaps TRBD2 as D (7 bases). Trimming stripped 5 bases from V and 8 bases from J, with 22 bases between. The CDR3 spans 16 residues. The CDR3 DNA follows: TGTGCCAGCAGTCCCGAAATTGGGGGCGCGGGAGATGAGCAGTTCTTC. This encodes CASSPEIGGAGDEQFF.

On this clonotype: A much larger clone differs by one base, so this may be a read error. The chain combines TRBV7-2 with TRBJ2-1; D is possibly TRBD1 or TRBD2 (5 bases each). Germline-derived CDR1 and CDR2 are SGHTA and FQGNSA. This CDR3 region has 14 residues. The CDR3 sequence is CASSKGTSSDERFF. CDR3 nucleotides: TGTGCCAGCAGCAAAGGGACCTCATCCGATGAGCGGTTCTTC.

This chain joins TRBV27 and TRBJ2-7, with D possibly being TRBD1 or TRBD2 (5 bases each). The CDR3 is 15 residues long. Germline CDR1 is MNHEY and CDR2 is SMNVEV (reference sequence). V was trimmed by 0 bases and J by 5 bases, leaving 14 bases between them. Here the CDR3 reads CASSLSQGIGNEQYF. CDR3 nucleotides: TGTGCCAGCAGTTTATCGCAGGGTATCGGGAACGAGCAGTACTTC.

The sample holds a few counts of this clonotype. A much more abundant neighbour one base away suggests this may be a read error. The chain recombines TRBV7-9 with TRBJ1-5; D remains ambiguous. The germline V gene has CDR1 SEHNR and CDR2 FQNEAQ (reference sequence). This CDR3 spans 14 amino acids. The CDR3 region has the DNA TGTGCCAGCAGCTCGGACGTATACAATCAGCCCCGGCATTTT. Residues: CASSSDVYNQPRHF.

This clonotype was recorded at least ten times. V and J are TRBV7-2 and TRBJ2-3; no clear D. V lost 1 base and J lost 0, with 17 bases in between. CDR3 length equals 18 residues. Germline V gene lookup returns CDR1 SGHTA and CDR2 FQGNSA. The CDR3 DNA reads TGTGCCAGCAGCTTAGTCCCTTTTGATTACTATAGCACAGATACGCAGTATTTT. Its translation is CASSLVPFDYYSTDTQYF. Based on the CDR3 plus reference TRBV7-2 and TRBJ2-3, the full variable domain is GAGVSQSPSNKVTEKGKDVELRCDPISGHTALYWYRQSLGQGLEFLIYFQGNSAPDKSGLPSDRFSAERTGGSVSTLTIQRTQQEDSAVYLCASSLVPFDYYSTDTQYFGPGTRLTVL.